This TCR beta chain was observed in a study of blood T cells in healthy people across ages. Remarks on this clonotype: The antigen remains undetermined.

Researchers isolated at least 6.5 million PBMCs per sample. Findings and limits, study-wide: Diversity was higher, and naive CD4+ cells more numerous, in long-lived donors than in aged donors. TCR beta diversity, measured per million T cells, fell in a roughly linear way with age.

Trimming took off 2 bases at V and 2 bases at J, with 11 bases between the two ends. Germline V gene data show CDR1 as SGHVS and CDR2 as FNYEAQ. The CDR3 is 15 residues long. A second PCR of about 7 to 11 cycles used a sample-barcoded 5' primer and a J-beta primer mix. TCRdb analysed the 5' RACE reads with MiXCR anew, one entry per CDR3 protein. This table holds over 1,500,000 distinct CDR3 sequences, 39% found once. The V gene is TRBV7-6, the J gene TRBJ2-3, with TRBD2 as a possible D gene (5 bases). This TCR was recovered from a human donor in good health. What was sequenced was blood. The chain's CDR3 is CASSLLSGYTDTQYF. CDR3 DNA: TGTGCCAGCAGCTTATTGAGCGGATACACAGATACGCAGTATTTT. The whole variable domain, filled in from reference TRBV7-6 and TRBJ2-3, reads GAGVSQSPRYKVTKRGQDVALRCDPISGHVSLYWYRQALGQGPEFLTYFNYEAQQDKSGLPNDRFSAERPEGSISTLTIQRTEQRDSAMYRCASSLLSGYTDTQYFGPGTRLTVL.